This T cell receptor beta chain emerged from a study of monozygotic twins with inflammatory bowel disease. Germline CDR1 and CDR2: MNHEY and SMNVEV (reference sequence). This CDR3 has 16 amino acids. Researchers collected more than 2 ml of blood per donor. TCRdb reprocessed the 5' RACE reads and reports one entry per CDR3 protein, with no DNA. This sample carries 110,000 to 150,000 distinct CDR3 sequences, with roughly 1.2% going to the ten biggest clones. The sequencing sample was made of blood. The source of this sequence is a human donor with ulcerative colitis or Crohn's disease, or a healthy co-twin of an affected twin (not recorded which). This chain connects TRBV27 to TRBJ2-1; the TCRdb D gene call, TRBD2, has no DNA to confirm it. The CDR3 is CASSLGLAGRQEEQFF.